Given below is one T cell receptor beta chain in context. Some clones are missing from TCRdb's copy, which holds only in-frame ones; the method was immunoSEQ multiplex PCR. The sample yields a few hundred thousand clones, around 90% seen once. Cohorts were assigned according to the clinical history that participants reported. Recovered status in Cohort 3 required two negative PCRs, clearance, or symptom resolution. The data are from a study of blood T cell repertoires in COVID-19. Study as a whole: The United States, Italy and Spain provided the acute and convalescent COVID-19 samples. T cells, B-cell-depleted T cells, or PBMCs supplied cDNA or gDNA.

Germline V gene data show CDR1 as MGHDK and CDR2 as SYGVNS. The CDR3 runs 15 residues. Between the trimmed V and J ends, which lost 3 bases and 5 bases, there was a span of 14 bases. The sequence derives from a woman aged 45-65 years who had recovered from COVID-19. The specimen was PBMCs or T cells enriched from blood (not recorded which). V and J are TRBV25-1 and TRBJ2-1; D may be TRBD1 (6 bases). The CDR3 nucleotides read TGTGCCAGCAGTGAGGCCGGGACACGGAACAATGAGCAGTTCTTC. Translating gives CASSEAGTRNNEQFF.